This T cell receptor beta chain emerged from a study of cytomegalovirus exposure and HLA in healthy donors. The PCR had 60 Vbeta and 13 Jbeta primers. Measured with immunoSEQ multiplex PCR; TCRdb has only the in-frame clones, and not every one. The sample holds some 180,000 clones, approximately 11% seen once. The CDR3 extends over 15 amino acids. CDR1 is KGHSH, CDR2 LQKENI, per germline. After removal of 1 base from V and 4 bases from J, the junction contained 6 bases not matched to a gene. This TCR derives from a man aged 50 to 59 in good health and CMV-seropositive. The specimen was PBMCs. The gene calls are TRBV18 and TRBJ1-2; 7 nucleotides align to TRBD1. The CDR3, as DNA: TGTGCCAGCTCACCACAGGGGGCGGGCCTCTATGGCTACACCTTC. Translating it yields CASSPQGAGLYGYTF. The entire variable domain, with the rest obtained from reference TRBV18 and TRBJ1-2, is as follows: NAGVMQNPRHLVRRRGQEARLRCSPMKGHSHVYWYRQLPEEGLKFMVYLQKENIIDESGMPKERFSAEFPKEGPSILRIQQVVRGDSAAYFCASSPQGAGLYGYTFGSGTRLTVV.